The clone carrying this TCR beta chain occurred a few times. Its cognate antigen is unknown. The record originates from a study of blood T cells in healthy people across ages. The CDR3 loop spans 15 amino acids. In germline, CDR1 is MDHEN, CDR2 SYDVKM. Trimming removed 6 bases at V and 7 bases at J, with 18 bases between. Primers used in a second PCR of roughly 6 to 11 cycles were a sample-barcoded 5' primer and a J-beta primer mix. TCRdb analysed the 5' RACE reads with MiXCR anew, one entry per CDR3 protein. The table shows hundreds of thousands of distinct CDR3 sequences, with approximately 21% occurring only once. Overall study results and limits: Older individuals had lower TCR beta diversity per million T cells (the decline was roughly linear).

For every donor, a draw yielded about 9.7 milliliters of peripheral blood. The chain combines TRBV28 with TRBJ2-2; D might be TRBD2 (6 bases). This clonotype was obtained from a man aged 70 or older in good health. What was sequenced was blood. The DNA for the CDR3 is TGTGCCAGCAGAATAACGGGACTCCCAGGCGGGGAGCTGTTTTTT. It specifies CASRITGLPGGELFF.